A single sample gave rise to the 14 T cell receptor beta chains below, sequenced in a study of blood T cells in healthy people across ages. The authors ran a second PCR of about 7 to 12 cycles using a sample-barcoded 5' primer and a J-beta primer mix. TCRdb independently ran MiXCR on the 5' RACE reads; one entry per CDR3 protein. The table has some 700,000 distinct CDR3 sequences, roughly 44% seen once. The sample taken for sequencing was blood. All receptors derive from a woman aged 60 to 75 in good health.

The rearrangement links TRBV30 to TRBJ1-5; D is unresolved. In germline, CDR1 is GTSNPN, CDR2 SVGIG (reference sequence). The V end was cut by 0 bases, the J end by 1 base, with 4 bases between. This CDR3 is 13 amino acids long. The DNA of the CDR3 is TGTGCCTGGAGTGTGAGGAGCAATCAGCCCCAGCATTTT. Translating gives CAWSVRSNQPQHF.

The V call is TRBV7-6, the J call TRBJ2-3; 11 nucleotides line up with TRBD2. Germline values: CDR1 SGHVS, CDR2 FNYEAQ. This CDR3 has 15 residues. Losses at the gene ends were 2 bases for V and 5 bases for J; bases not matched to a gene: 3. The CDR3 nucleotides are TGTGCCAGCAGCTTAACTAGCGGGGGACGAGATACGCAGTATTTT. Translated, it gives CASSLTSGGRDTQYF.

In this sample, this clonotype turned up many times. This chain links TRBV6-6 with TRBJ2-5; 9 nucleotides match TRBD2. Germline V gives CDR1 MNHNY, CDR2 SVGAGI (reference sequence). Trimming removed 2 bases from V and 3 bases from J; junction bases left unmatched: 1. CDR3 length: 14 residues. The CDR3 DNA follows: TGTGCCAGCAGTTACGGCGGGGGGGAAGAGACCCAGTACTTC. Protein product: CASSYGGGEETQYF.

This clonotype was seen a handful of times. The V and J genes are TRBV2 and TRBJ2-4; 7 bases agree with TRBD1. The junction had 10 bases not matched to a gene; V was cut back by 8 bases and J by 6 bases. CDR3 size: 14 residues. Germline CDR1 SNHLY, CDR2 FYNNEI. Here the CDR3 reads CASYEGYRGNIQYF. CDR3 in DNA: TGTGCCAGCTACGAAGGGTACAGGGGAAACATTCAGTACTTC.

This chain joins TRBV5-4 and TRBJ2-2, with a weak D call TRBD1 (6 bases). The germline V gene encodes CDR1 SGHNT and CDR2 YYREEE (reference sequence). The length of the CDR3 is 16 residues. V gave up 0 bases and J gave up 5 bases, with 14 bases separating them. CDR3 nucleotide sequence: TGTGCCAGCAGCTTGGCACAGGGTCTACGGACCGGGGAGCTGTTTTTT. Its protein product is CASSLAQGLRTGELFF. The full variable domain, rest sourced from reference TRBV5-4 and TRBJ2-2, is ETGVTQSPTHLIKTRGQQVTLRCSSQSGHNTVSWYQQALGQGPQFIFQYYREEENGRGNFPPRFSGLQFPNYSSELNVNALELDDSALYLCASSLAQGLRTGELFFGEGSRLTVL.

This clonotype was counted a few times. The chain has TRBV9 and TRBJ1-1; D uncertain. The CDR3 contains 15 residues. V lost 4 bases and J lost 0, with 13 bases in between. The germline CDR1 and CDR2 sequences are SGDLS and YYNGEE. DNA for the CDR3: TGTGCCAGCAGCTTTACGGACGGACTGAACACTGAAGCTTTCTTT. Its protein product is CASSFTDGLNTEAFF.

This clonotype showed up just once. The chain is built from TRBV27 and TRBJ2-5, with 7 positions matching TRBD1. V shed 2 bases and J 11 bases; nucleotides not matched to a gene: 14. Germline V CDR1 and CDR2: MNHEY, SMNVEV (reference sequence). The CDR3 length is 15 residues. The chain's CDR3 is CASSLGWTGQLEQYF. CDR3 in DNA: TGTGCCAGCAGTTTAGGATGGACAGGACAGCTTGAGCAGTACTTC.

This clonotype was counted between two and nine times. The gene calls are TRBV20-1 and TRBJ2-1; TRBD1 aligns across 10 bases. Per the germline V gene, CDR1 is DFQATT and CDR2 is SNEGSKA (reference sequence). V dropped 1 base and J dropped 9; count of bases not matched to a gene: 9. The CDR3 has 15 residues. The CDR3 DNA reads as TGCAGTGCTAGAGGAGGAGGGACAGGGGTCAGTGAGCAGTTCTTC. It encodes CSARGGGTGVSEQFF.

The J gene is TRBJ2-3, the V gene TRBV20-1; no clear D. V dropped 3 bases and J dropped 3 bases, with 7 bases sitting between them. Per the germline V gene, CDR1 is DFQATT and CDR2 is SNEGSKA (reference sequence). There are 12 residues in the CDR3. The CDR3 nucleotides are TGCAGTGCTAGCTCGGAAACAGATACGCAGTATTTT. As protein: CSASSETDTQYF.

This clonotype was counted a few times. This chain connects TRBV4-2 to TRBJ2-7, with 7 positions matching TRBD2. The CDR3 extends over 13 amino acids. Germline CDR1 reads LGHNA; CDR2 reads YNFKEQ. Unmatched junction bases numbered 1, after V lost 1 base and J lost 4 bases. The CDR3 DNA reads as TGTGCCAGCAGCCAAGGGGGAGGGTACGAGCAGTACTTC. Residues: CASSQGGGYEQYF.

In this sample, this clonotype turned up once. The genes are TRBV29-1 and TRBJ2-3; TRBD2 matches at 8 bases. Germline V gene lookup returns CDR1 SQVTM and CDR2 ANQGSEA. The CDR3 extends over 14 amino acids. DNA of the CDR3: TGCAACGCCCAGCGGGGGACGCACACAGATACGCAGTATTTT. Translated, it gives CNAQRGTHTDTQYF.

This clonotype showed up just once. The chain is built from TRBV24-1 and TRBJ2-1, with D maybe TRBD1 (5 bases). With the DNA end fitting TRBJ2-7 better, the J assignment may be wrong. Per germline, CDR1 KGHDR and CDR2 SFDVKD. The CDR3 loop spans 16 amino acids. The CDR3 nucleotides are TGTGCCACCAGTGATTCCCAGGGAATCGGCTACAATGAGCAGTACTTC. Encoded protein: CATSDSQGIGYNEQYF.

This chain links TRBV28 with TRBJ2-7; 7 positions match TRBD1. CDR3 length: 15 amino acids. Unmatched junction bases numbered 4, after V lost 1 base and J lost 1 base. The V gene's germline CDR1 is MDHEN and CDR2 SYDVKM. The CDR3 DNA sequence: TGTGCCAGCAGTTTATCCCAGGGACAGTCCTACGAGCAGTACTTC. This sequence encodes CASSLSQGQSYEQYF.

This clonotype was detected only once. J is TRBJ2-2 and V is TRBV5-1, with TRBD1 matching over 8 bases. The CDR3 sequence is 14 residues long. The V segment lost 7 bases and the J segment 4 bases; nucleotides outside the gene matches: 6. Germline-derived CDR1 and CDR2 are SGHRS and YFSETQ. The CDR3 sequence is CASGRQGPTGELFF. As DNA, the CDR3 is TGCGCCAGCGGACGACAGGGGCCCACCGGGGAGCTGTTTTTT.